The following is a T cell receptor beta chain sequence with its context. This may come from a read error, since a much larger clone is one base off. This record comes from a study of T cells in Graves' hyperthyroidism and ophthalmopathy. Study information: Any treatment followed the collection of peripheral blood at initial diagnosis.

From RNA transcripts, TCR beta CDR3 regions were amplified. With the HTBI primer set, the TCR CDR3 went through a first round of RT-PCR. TCRdb re-derived calls from the multiplex PCR reads in MiXCR, one entry per CDR3 protein. The sample contains nearly 600,000 distinct CDR3 sequences, 12% to 15% of which appear only once. Patients having uncontrolled infection, another autoimmune disease, pregnancy or lactation were not included. The germline V gene has CDR1 PRHDT and CDR2 FYEKMQ (reference sequence). The CDR3 runs 17 residues. The sample comprised blood. This chain links TRBV13 with TRBJ2-1; 7 nucleotides agree with TRBD2. Gene TRBJ2-7 matches the end of the DNA better, so the J call may be wrong. This receptor was obtained from a woman aged 18-29 years with Graves' ophthalmopathy. CDR3 nucleotide sequence: TGTGCCAGCAGCTCTATCGGCGGGAGAGGCTCCTACAATGAGCAGTACTTC. Its protein product is CASSSIGGRGSYNEQYF.